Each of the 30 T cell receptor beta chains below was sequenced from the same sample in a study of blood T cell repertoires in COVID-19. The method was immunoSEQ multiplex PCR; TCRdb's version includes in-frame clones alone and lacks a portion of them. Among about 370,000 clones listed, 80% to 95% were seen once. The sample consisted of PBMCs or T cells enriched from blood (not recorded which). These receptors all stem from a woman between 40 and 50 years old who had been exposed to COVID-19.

The CDR3 reads CASSEGRMGNQPQHF. Written as DNA, the CDR3 is TGTGCCAGCAGTGAGGGGAGAATGGGCAATCAGCCCCAGCATTTT. This sequence joins TRBV6-1 and TRBJ1-5; D gene uncertain. Trimming removed 3 bases from V and 2 bases from J, with 11 bases in between. CDR1 and CDR2 (germline): MNHNS, SASEGT. The CDR3 contains 15 residues.

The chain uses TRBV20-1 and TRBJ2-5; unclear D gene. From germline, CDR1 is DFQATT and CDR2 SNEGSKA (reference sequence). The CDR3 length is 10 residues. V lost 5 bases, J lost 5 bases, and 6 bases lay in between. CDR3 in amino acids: CSAPYETQYF. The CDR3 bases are TGCAGTGCTCCCTACGAGACCCAGTACTTC.

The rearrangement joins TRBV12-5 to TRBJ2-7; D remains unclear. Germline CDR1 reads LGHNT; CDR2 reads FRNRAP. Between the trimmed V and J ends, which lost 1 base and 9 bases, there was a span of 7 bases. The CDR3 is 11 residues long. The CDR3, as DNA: TGTGCTAGTGGTTTGGGTCCCGTGCAGTACTTC. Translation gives CASGLGPVQYF.

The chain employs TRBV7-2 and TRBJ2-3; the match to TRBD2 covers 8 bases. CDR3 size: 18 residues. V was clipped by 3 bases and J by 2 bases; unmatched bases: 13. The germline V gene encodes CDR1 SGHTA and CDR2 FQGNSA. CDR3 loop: CASSFSPLAGGLTDTQYF. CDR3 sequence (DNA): TGTGCCAGCAGCTTTTCCCCGCTGGCGGGAGGCCTCACAGATACGCAGTATTTT.

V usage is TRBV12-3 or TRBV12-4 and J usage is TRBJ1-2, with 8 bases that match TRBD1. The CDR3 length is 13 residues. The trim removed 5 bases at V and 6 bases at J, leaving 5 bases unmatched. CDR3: CASSRTGHNGYTF. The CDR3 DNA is TGTGCCAGCAGTAGGACAGGGCACAATGGCTACACCTTC.

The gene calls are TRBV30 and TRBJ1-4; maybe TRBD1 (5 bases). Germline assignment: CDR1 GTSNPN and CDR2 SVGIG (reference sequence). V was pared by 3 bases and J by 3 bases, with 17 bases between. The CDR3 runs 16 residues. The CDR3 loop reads CAWSGYQGSANEKLFF. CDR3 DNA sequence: TGTGCCTGGAGCGGTTATCAGGGATCCGCTAATGAAAAACTGTTTTTT.

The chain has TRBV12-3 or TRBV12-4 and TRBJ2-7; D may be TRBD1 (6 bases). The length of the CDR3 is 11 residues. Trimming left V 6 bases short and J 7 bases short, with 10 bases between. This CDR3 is CASRVGTEQYF. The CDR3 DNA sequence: TGTGCCAGCAGGGTAGGGACAGAGCAGTACTTC.

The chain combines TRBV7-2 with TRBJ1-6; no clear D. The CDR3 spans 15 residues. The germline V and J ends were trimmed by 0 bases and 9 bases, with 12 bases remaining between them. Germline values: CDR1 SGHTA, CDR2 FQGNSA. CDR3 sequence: CASSLAGRSGSPLHF. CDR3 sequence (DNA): TGTGCCAGCAGCTTAGCGGGCAGGTCAGGTTCACCCCTCCACTTT.

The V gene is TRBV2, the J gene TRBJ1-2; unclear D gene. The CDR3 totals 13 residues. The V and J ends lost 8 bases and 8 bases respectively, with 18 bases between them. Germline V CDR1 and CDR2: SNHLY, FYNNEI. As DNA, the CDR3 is TGTGCCAGCGGGAGCAACCCGTCTTCGGGCTACACCTTC. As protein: CASGSNPSSGYTF.

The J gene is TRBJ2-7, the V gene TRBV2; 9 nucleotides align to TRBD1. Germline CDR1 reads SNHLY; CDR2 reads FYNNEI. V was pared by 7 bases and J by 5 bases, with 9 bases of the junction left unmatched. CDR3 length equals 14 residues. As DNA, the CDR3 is TGTGCCAGCAAGTTACAGGGGGCTAGCAACGAGCAGTACTTC. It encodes CASKLQGASNEQYF.

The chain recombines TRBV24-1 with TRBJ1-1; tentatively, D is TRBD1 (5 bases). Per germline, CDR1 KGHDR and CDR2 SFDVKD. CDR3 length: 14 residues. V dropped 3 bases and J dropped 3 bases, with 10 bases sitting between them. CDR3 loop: CATSDGRGDTEAFF. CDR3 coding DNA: TGTGCCACCAGTGATGGCCGGGGGGACACTGAAGCTTTCTTT.

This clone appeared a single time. CDR3 DNA: TGTGCCAGCAGCCCTTGGACAGGAAGAAATGAAAAACTGTTTTTT. Translated, it gives CASSPWTGRNEKLFF. The rearrangement uses TRBV11-2 and TRBJ1-4; 7 bases match TRBD1. This CDR3 spans 15 amino acids. V dropped 5 bases and J dropped 5; count of bases not matched to a gene: 8. CDR1 is SGHAT, CDR2 FQNNGV, per germline.

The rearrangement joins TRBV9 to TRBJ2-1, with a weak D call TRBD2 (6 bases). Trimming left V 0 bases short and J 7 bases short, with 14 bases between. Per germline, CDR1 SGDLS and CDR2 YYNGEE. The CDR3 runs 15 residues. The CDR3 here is CASSVGLGNRNEQFF. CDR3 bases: TGTGCCAGCAGCGTAGGACTAGGAAATCGGAATGAGCAGTTCTTC.

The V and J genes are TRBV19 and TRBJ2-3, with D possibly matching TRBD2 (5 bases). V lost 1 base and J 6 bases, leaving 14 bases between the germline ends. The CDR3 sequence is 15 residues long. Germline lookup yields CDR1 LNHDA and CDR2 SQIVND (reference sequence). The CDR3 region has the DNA TGTGCCAGTAGTATAGGTGGACTCCTAAAGGATACGCAGTATTTT. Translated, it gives CASSIGGLLKDTQYF.

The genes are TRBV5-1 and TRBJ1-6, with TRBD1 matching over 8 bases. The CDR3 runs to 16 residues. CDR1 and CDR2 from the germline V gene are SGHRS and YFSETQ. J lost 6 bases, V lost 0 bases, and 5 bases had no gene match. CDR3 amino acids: CASSLGRDRLNSPLHF. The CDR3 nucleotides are TGCGCCAGCAGCTTGGGCCGGGACAGGCTTAATTCACCCCTCCACTTT.

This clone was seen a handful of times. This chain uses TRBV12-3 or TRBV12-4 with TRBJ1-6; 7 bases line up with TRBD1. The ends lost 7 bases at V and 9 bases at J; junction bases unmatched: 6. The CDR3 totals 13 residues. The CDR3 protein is CASNNAGGSPLHF. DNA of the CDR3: TGTGCCAGCAATAATGCAGGGGGTTCACCCCTCCACTTT.

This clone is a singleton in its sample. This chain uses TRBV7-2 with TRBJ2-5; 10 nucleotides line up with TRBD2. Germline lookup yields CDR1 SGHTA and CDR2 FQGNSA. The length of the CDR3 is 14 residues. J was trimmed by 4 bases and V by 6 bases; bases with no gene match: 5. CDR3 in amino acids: CASSQRGGRETQYF. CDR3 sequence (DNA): TGTGCCAGCAGTCAGCGGGGGGGCCGAGAGACCCAGTACTTC.

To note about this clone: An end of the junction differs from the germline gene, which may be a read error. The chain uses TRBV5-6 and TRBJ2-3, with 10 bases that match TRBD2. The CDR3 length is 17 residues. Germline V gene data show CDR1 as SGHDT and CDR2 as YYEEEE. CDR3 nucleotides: TGTGCCAGCAGCTATCGGACTAGCGGAGGGGTCACAGATACACAGTATTTT. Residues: CASSYRTSGGVTDTQYF.

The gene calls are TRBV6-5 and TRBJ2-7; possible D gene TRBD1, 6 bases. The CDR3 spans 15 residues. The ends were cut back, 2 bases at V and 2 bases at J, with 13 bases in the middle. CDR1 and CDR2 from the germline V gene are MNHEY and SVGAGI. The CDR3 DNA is TGTGCCAGCAGTTACACCACAGGGTCCGCCTACGAGCAGTACTTC. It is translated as CASSYTTGSAYEQYF.

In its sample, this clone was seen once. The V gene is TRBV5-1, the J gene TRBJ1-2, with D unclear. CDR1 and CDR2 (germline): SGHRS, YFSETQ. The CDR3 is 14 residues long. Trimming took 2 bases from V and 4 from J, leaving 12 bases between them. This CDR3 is CASSFGAGSYGYTF. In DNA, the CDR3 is TGCGCCAGCAGCTTCGGCGCAGGATCCTATGGCTACACCTTC.

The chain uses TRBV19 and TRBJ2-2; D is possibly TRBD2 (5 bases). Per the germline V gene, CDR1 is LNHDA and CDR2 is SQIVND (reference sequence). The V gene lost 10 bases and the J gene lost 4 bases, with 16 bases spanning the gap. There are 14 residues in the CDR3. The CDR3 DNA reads TGTGCCACTCCGGCCCCCGCGGGCACCGGGGAGCTGTTTTTT. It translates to CATPAPAGTGELFF.

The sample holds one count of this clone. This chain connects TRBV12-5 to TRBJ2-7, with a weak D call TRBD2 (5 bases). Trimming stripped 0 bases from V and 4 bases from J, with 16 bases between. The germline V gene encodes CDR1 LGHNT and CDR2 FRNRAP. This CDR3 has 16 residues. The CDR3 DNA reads TGTGCTAGTGGTTTGGTATTAGGGAACAGCGGATACGAGCAGTACTTC. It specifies CASGLVLGNSGYEQYF.

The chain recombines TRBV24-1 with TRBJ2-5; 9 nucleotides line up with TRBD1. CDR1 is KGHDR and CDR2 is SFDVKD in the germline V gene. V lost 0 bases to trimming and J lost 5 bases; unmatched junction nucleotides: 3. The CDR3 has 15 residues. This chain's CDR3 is CATSDLGQGMETQYF. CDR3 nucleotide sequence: TGTGCCACCAGTGATTTGGGACAGGGGATGGAGACCCAGTACTTC.

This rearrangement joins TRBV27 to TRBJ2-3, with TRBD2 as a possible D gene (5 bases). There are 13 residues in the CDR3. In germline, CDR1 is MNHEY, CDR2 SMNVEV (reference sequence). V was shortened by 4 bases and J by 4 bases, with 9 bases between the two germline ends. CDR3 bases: TGTGCCAGCAGTTGGAGGACCTCAGATACGCAGTATTTT. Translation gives CASSWRTSDTQYF.

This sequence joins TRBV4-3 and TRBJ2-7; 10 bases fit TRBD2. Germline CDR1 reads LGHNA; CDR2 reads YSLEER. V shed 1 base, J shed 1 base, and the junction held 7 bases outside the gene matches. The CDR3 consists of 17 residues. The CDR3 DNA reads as TGCGCCAGCAGCCAAGTAAGGACTAGCGGACTTTCCTACGAGCAGTACTTC. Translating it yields CASSQVRTSGLSYEQYF.

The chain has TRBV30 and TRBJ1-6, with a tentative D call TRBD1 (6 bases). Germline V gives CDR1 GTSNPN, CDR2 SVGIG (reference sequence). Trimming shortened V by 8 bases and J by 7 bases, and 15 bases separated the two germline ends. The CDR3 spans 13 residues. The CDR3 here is CAGAGARNSPLHF. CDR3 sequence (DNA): TGTGCCGGGGCGGGGGCGCGCAATTCACCCCTCCACTTT.

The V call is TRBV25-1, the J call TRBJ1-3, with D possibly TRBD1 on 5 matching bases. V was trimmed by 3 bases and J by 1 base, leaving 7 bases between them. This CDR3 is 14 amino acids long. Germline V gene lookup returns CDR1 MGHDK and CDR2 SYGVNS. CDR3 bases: TGTGCCAGCAGTGACCCAGGGTCTGGAAACACCATATATTTT. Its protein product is CASSDPGSGNTIYF.

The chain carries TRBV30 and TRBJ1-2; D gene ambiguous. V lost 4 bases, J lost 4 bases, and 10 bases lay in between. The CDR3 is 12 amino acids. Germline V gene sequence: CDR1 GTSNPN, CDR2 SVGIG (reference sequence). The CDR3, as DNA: TGTGCCTGGATCGGGTTATCCTATGGCTACACCTTC. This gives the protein CAWIGLSYGYTF.

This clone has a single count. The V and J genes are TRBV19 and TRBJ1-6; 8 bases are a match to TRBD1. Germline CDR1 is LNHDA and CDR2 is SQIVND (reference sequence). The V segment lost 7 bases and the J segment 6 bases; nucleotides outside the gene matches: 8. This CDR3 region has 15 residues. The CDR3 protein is CASNKRQGINSPLHF. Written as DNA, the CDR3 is TGTGCCAGTAATAAGAGACAGGGGATTAATTCACCCCTCCACTTT.

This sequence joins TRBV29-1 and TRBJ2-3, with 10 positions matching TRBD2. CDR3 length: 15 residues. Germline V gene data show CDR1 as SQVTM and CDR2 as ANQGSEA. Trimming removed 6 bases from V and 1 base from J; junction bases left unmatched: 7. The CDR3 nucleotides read TGCAGCGTCGCCACTAGCGGGGTCCGCACAGATACGCAGTATTTT. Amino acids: CSVATSGVRTDTQYF.